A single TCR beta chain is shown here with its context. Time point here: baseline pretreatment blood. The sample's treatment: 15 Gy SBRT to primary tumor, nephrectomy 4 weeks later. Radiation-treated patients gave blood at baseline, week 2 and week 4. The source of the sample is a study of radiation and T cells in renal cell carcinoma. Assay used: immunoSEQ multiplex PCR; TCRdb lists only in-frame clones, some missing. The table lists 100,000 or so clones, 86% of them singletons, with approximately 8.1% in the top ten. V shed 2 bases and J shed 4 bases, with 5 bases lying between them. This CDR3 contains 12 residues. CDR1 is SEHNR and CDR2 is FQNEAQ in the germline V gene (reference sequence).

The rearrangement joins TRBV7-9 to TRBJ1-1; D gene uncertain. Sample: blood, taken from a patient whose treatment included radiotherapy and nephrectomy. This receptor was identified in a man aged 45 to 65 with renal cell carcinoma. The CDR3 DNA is TGTGCCAGCAGCTTACTTACCACTGAAGCTTTCTTT. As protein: CASSLLTTEAFF.